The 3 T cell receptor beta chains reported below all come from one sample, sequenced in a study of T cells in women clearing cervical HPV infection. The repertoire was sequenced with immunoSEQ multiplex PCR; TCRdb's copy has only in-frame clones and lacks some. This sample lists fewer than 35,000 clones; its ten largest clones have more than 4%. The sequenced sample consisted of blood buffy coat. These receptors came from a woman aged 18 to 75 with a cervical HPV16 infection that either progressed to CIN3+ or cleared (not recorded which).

CDR3 DNA (partial): TGCGCCAGCAGCTTGGCCACGGGAGGGACAGGGTACGAG. Translated: CASSLATGGTGYE. The full-length CDR3 reads as CASSLATGGTGYEQYF. The chain recombines TRBV5-1 with TRBJ2-7; possibly TRBD1 for D (9 bases). The read ends 3 residues shy of where the CDR3 ends; the end is completed using the germline J gene. Trimming removed 0 bases from V and 4 bases from J, with 17 bases in between. Germline loops: CDR1 SGHRS, CDR2 YFSETQ. This CDR3 contains 16 residues.

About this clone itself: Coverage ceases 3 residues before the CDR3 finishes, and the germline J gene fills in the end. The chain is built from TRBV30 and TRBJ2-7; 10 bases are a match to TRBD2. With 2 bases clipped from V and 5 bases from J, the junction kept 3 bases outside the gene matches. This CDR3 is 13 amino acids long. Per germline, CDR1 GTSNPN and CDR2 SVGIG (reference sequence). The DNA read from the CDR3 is TGTGCCTGGAGTTCTAGCGGGAGCGACGAG. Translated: CAWSSSGSDE. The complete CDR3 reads CAWSSSGSDEQYF.

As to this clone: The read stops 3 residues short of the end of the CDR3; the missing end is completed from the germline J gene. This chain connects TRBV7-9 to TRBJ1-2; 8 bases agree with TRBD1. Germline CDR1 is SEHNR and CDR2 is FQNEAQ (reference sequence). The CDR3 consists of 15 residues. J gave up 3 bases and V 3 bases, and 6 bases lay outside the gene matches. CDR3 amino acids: CASSLGQGADYGYTF. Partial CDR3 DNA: TGTGCCAGCAGCTTGGGGCAGGGGGCGGACTATGGC. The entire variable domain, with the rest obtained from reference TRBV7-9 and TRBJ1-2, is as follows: DTGVSQNPRHKITKRGQNVTFRCDPISEHNRLYWYRQTLGQGPEFLTYFQNEAQLEKSRLLSDRFSAERPKGSFSTLEIQRTEQGDSAMYLCASSLGQGADYGYTFGSGTRLTVV.